This T cell receptor beta chain was recorded in a study of T cell responses to AZD1222 COVID-19 vaccine. Study-wide results and caveats: It was only a handful of AZD1222 recipients who were seropositive at baseline. The CD4 TCRs associated with vaccination extended across spike and predominated at 160-218 and 743-854. Increases in Spike-specific TCR breadth and depth were seen after two AZD1222 doses.

Regarding this clone: Its target is unknown.

Assay used: immunoSEQ multiplex PCR; TCRdb lists only in-frame clones, some missing. The sample records approximately 150,000 clones, about 89% being singletons. Germline V CDR1 and CDR2: SGHTA, FQGNSA. V dropped 1 base and J dropped 2; count of bases not matched to a gene: 6. The CDR3 is 16 amino acids. The gene calls are TRBV7-2 and TRBJ2-7; 9 bases align to TRBD2. Specimen: peripheral blood, collected on day 0 of AZD1222 vaccination. The TCR was taken from an adult in good health. CDR3 in amino acids: CASSLEGASGAYEQYF. The CDR3 DNA follows: TGTGCCAGCAGCTTAGAAGGGGCTAGCGGGGCCTACGAGCAGTACTTC.